This is a list of T cell receptor beta chains from one sample in a study of graft-versus-host responses after intestinal transplantation. Using immunoSEQ multiplex PCR, the repertoire was profiled, and TCRdb retains in-frame clones only, with some absent. The data contain 80,000 to 100,000 clones, 92% of them singletons. Their antigens remain unidentified. Sequenced material: unstimulated CD4+ T cells sorted from spleen or lymph node cells, taken before intestinal transplant. The receptors derive from a human donor who received an intestinal transplant. Both conserved end residues are part of each CDR3. D genes are given only for firm matches. A clone size is listed for some rows: how often the clone was seen (once, few, many), or a class if it is expanded.

J	V	size	D	DNA	CDR3
TRBJ2-1	TRBV6-1	once	-	TGTGCCAGCAGTTCCCGGACTTCCCAGGCAGGGCAGTTCTTC	CASSSRTSQAGQFF
TRBJ2-7	TRBV4-1	-	TRBD2	TGCGCCAGCAGCCAAGAGGGGGCGGGAGGGCCTTCCTACGAGCAGTACTTC	CASSQEGAGGPSYEQYF
TRBJ2-3	TRBV15	-	TRBD2	TGTGCCACCAGTATTCTTAGACTAGCGGGCTACACAGATACGCAGTATTTT	CATSILRLAGYTDTQYF
TRBJ2-2	TRBV4-1	-	TRBD2	TGCGCCAGCAGCCAAGATGGACTAGCCTCGAACACCGGGGAGCTGTTTTTT	CASSQDGLASNTGELFF
TRBJ1-2	TRBV19	-	TRBD1	TGTGCCAGTAGAGATAAGGGGACAGGGCCCCTTCGATATGGCTACACCTTC	CASRDKGTGPLRYGYTF
TRBJ2-1	TRBV30	-	-	TGTGCCTGGAGTATGGGCGGGATTAGGGATGAGCAGTTCTTC	CAWSMGGIRDEQFF
TRBJ2-1	TRBV5-1	-	-	TGCGCCAGCAGCACGACTATTGGGGGGAACAATGAGCAGTTCTTC	CASSTTIGGNNEQFF
TRBJ2-7	TRBV7-8	once	-	TGTGCCAGCAGCTTAGCTGGGGGGAACGAGCAGTACTTC	CASSLAGGNEQYF
TRBJ1-6	TRBV5-6	-	TRBD1	TGTGCCAGCAGGAGGCAGGGGGCTGGTTCACCCCTCCACTTT	CASRRQGAGSPLHF
TRBJ1-2	TRBV7-3	-	TRBD1	TGTGCCAGCAGCTTGGGACAGGGCTATGGCTACACCTTC	CASSLGQGYGYTF
TRBJ2-2	TRBV6-6	-	TRBD1	TGTGCCAGCAGGAAACCAGGGGGCGCGGACACCGGGGAGCTGTTTTTT	CASRKPGGADTGELFF
TRBJ1-1	TRBV5-5	-	-	TGTGCCAGCAGCTTGGCGACTATTGGCACTGAAGCTTTCTTT	CASSLATIGTEAFF
TRBJ1-1	TRBV19	-	-	TGTGCCAGTAGTCACCGGGGGGGCCTCATGAACACTGAAGCTTTCTTT	CASSHRGGLMNTEAFF
TRBJ1-1	TRBV5-4	-	-	TGTGCCAGCAGCTTAGAGGGCGGGGGGAACACTGAAGCTTTCTTT	CASSLEGGGNTEAFF
TRBJ2-5	TRBV18	once	-	TGTGCCAGCTCACCGACACTGGCCAAAAAAGAGACCCAGTACTTC	CASSPTLAKKETQYF
TRBJ2-2	TRBV30	-	-	TGTGCCTGGAGTGTACTAAAGTTTTTGGGGCCGGCGAACACCGGGGAGCTGTTTTTT	CAWSVLKFLGPANTGELFF